The 6 T cell receptor beta chains below were found in one sample sequenced in a study of T cells in localized non-small cell lung cancer. Profiling relied on immunoSEQ multiplex PCR, and the TCRdb table lists in-frame clones only, not all of them. This repertoire shows 35,000 to 50,000 clones, roughly 77% found once; its top ten account for about 35%. The source material was PBMCs, sampled before any cancer treatment. Receptors were obtained from a woman aged 40-70 years with stage II squamous cell lung carcinoma.

The rearrangement links TRBV27 to TRBJ2-6; D is unclear. Trimming took 4 bases from V and 0 from J, leaving 7 bases between them. The germline V gene has CDR1 MNHEY and CDR2 SMNVEV (reference sequence). The CDR3 sequence is 15 residues long. CDR3 protein: CASSSGPSGANVLTF. The CDR3 DNA is TGTGCCAGCAGTTCTGGGCCCTCTGGGGCCAACGTCCTGACTTTC. The full variable domain, with the rest looked up from reference TRBV27 and TRBJ2-6, is EAQVTQNPRYLITVTGKKLTVTCSQNMNHEYMSWYRQDPGLGLRQIYYSMNVEVTDKGDVPEGYKVSRKEKRNFPLILESPSPNQTSLYFCASSSGPSGANVLTFGAGSRLTVL.

The gene calls are TRBV7-2 and TRBJ2-7; 9 nucleotides agree with TRBD1. The junction had 14 bases not matched to a gene; V was cut back by 5 bases and J by 3 bases. This CDR3 spans 17 amino acids. Looked up from germline, CDR1 is SGHTA and CDR2 is FQGNSA. CDR3: CASSLGGVGQGGYEQYF. The CDR3 region has the DNA TGTGCCAGCAGCCTAGGAGGGGTGGGACAGGGAGGCTACGAGCAGTACTTC.

This rearrangement joins TRBV7-2 to TRBJ2-7; D possibly corresponds to TRBD1 (6 bases). The CDR3 sequence is 14 residues long. Germline V gene lookup returns CDR1 SGHTA and CDR2 FQGNSA. V was pared by 1 base and J by 1 base, with 8 bases between. The CDR3 is CASSLGTASYEQYF. The CDR3 nucleotides read TGTGCCAGCAGCTTAGGGACAGCGTCCTACGAGCAGTACTTC.

The rearrangement joins TRBV2 to TRBJ2-5, with 9 bases identical to TRBD1. The CDR3 is 13 residues long. V was clipped by 4 bases and J by 3 bases; unmatched bases: 0. Germline V gene data show CDR1 as SNHLY and CDR2 as FYNNEI. The CDR3 loop is CASSGQGEETQYF. The CDR3 DNA sequence: TGTGCCAGCAGTGGACAGGGGGAAGAGACCCAGTACTTC.

The rearrangement uses TRBV6-5 and TRBJ2-7, with D perhaps matching TRBD1 or TRBD2 (5 bases each). V was pared by 6 bases and J by 7 bases, with 22 bases between. The CDR3 spans 15 residues. Germline V CDR1 and CDR2: MNHEY, SVGAGI. CDR3 sequence reads: CASRPYRDRVDEQYF. The CDR3 DNA follows: TGTGCCAGCAGACCCTATAGGGACCGCGTGGATGAGCAGTACTTC.

The chain has TRBV15 and TRBJ2-1, with 10 bases that match TRBD2. Germline V lookup: CDR1 LNHNV, CDR2 YYDKDF (reference sequence). The CDR3 has 17 amino acids. The V and J ends lost 1 base and 5 bases, in that order; junction bases with no gene match: 8. The CDR3 protein is CATSRVPSSGGHNEQFF. CDR3 coding DNA: TGTGCCACCAGCAGAGTCCCCTCTAGCGGGGGCCACAATGAGCAGTTCTTC.